This T cell receptor beta chain was captured in a study of blood T cell repertoires in COVID-19. About the research overall: Both acute and convalescent COVID-19 samples were obtained from the United States, Italy and Spain. In each case, the material was cDNA or gDNA derived from T cells, B-cell-depleted T cells, or PBMCs.

The germline gives CDR1 MDHEN, CDR2 SYDVKM. With 11 bases removed from V and 1 base from J, the gap between germline ends came to 8 bases. CDR3 length: 11 amino acids. Produced via immunoSEQ multiplex PCR; TCRdb's table is partial and in-frame only. The table has tens of thousands of clones, more than 90% seen once. The chain is built from TRBV28 and TRBJ1-1; maybe TRBD1 (5 bases). This TCR derives from a woman aged 80 or over with acute or convalescent COVID-19. Sequencing used peripheral blood. The CDR3 spells CASGRNTEAFF. CDR3 nucleotides: TGTGCCTCAGGGCGGAACACTGAAGCTTTCTTT.